This paragraph reports one T cell receptor beta chain. Its target is not known. This sample stems from a study of cytomegalovirus exposure and HLA in healthy donors. Study-level findings and limits: Some V segments, TRBV6-2 and TRBV6-3 among them, were indistinguishable and were therefore excluded. Analysis performed later found around 15,000 TCR beta sequences associated with HLA alleles at 0.05 false discovery rate. Specificity for CMV antigens was confirmed in vitro for a few of the CMV-associated chains. Association of a missense DCLRE1C variant with TCR beta V- and J-gene trimming was reported in a later analysis.

From germline, CDR1 is MNHEY and CDR2 SVGAGI. The CDR3 is 14 residues long. After removal of 6 bases from V and 8 bases from J, the junction contained 11 bases not matched to a gene. The PCR contained 60 Vbeta and 13 Jbeta primers. The repertoire was sequenced with immunoSEQ multiplex PCR; TCRdb's copy has only in-frame clones and lacks some. The sample includes around 74,000 clones. The chain carries TRBV6-5 and TRBJ1-2, with 8 positions matching TRBD1. This TCR was recovered from a man aged 50 or older in good health and CMV-seropositive. The material sequenced was PBMCs. The CDR3 reads CASSADTGGRGYTF. The CDR3, as DNA: TGTGCCAGCAGCGCTGACACAGGGGGAAGAGGCTACACCTTC.